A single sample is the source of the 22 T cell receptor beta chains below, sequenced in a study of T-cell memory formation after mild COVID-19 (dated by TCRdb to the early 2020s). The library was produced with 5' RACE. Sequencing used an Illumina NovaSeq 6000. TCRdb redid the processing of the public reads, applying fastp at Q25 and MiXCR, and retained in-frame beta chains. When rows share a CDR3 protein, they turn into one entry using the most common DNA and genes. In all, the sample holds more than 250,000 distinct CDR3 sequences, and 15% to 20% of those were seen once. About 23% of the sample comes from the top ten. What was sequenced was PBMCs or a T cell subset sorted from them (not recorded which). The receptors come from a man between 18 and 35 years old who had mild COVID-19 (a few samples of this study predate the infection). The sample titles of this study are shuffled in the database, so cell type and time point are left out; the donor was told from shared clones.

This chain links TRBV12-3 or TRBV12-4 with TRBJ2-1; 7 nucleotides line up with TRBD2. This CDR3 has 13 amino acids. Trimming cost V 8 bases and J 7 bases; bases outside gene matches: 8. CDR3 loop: CASFERGENEQFF. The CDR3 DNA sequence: TGTGCCAGCTTCGAGCGGGGTGAGAATGAGCAGTTCTTC.

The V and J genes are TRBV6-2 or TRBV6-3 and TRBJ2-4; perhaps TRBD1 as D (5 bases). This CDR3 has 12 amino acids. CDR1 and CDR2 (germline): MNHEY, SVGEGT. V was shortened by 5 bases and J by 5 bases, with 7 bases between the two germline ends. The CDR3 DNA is TGTGCCAGCAGTCAGACAGAAAACATTCAGTACTTC. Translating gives CASSQTENIQYF.

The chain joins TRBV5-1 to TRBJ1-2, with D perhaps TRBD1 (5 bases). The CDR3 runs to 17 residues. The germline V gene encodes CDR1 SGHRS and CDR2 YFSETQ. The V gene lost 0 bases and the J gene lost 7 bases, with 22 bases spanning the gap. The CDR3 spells CASSLDPVLQGRRGYTF. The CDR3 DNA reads TGCGCCAGCAGCTTGGATCCGGTGTTGCAGGGAAGGCGTGGCTACACCTTC.

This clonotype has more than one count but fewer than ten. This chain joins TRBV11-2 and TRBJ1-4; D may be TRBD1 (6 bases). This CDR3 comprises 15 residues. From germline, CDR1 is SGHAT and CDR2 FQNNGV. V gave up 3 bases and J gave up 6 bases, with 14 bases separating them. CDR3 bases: TGTGCCAGCAGCTTTAATAACAGGGTGGATGAAAAACTGTTTTTT. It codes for CASSFNNRVDEKLFF. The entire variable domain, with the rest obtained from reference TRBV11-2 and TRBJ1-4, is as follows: EAGVAQSPRYKIIEKRQSVAFWCNPISGHATLYWYQQILGQGPKLLIQFQNNGVVDDSQLPKDRFSAERLKGVDSTLKIQPAKLEDSAVYLCASSFNNRVDEKLFFGSGTQLSVL.

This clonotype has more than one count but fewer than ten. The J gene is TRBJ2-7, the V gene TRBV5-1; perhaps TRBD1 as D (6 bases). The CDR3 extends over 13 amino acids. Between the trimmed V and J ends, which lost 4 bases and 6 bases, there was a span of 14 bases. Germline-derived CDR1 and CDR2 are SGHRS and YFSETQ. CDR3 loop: CASSKQGQGEQYF. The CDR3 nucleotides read TGCGCCAGCAGCAAACAGGGTCAAGGCGAGCAGTACTTC.

The CDR3 sequence: CASSFGPTGDYEQYF. The CDR3 DNA follows: TGTGCCAGCAGCTTTGGACCCACAGGGGACTACGAGCAGTACTTC. The rearrangement joins TRBV11-2 to TRBJ2-7; 7 positions agree with TRBD1. This CDR3 contains 15 residues. CDR1 is SGHAT, CDR2 FQNNGV, per germline. V trimming: 3 bases; J trimming: 3 bases; junction bases outside the gene matches: 8.

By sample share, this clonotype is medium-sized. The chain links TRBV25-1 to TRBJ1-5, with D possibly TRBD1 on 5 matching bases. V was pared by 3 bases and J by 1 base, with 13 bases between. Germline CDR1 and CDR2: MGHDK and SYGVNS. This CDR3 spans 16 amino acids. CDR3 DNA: TGTGCCAGCAGTGACCGGGCCTGGGACAGCAATCAGCCCCAGCATTTT. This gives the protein CASSDRAWDSNQPQHF.

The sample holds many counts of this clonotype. In DNA, the CDR3 is TGTGCCAGCAGTTTATACAGGGCGAACACTGAAGCTTTCTTT. Its protein is CASSLYRANTEAFF. The V gene is TRBV27, the J gene TRBJ1-1, with D maybe TRBD1 (6 bases). The CDR3 has 14 amino acids. V was pared by 1 base and J by 1 base, with 7 bases between. The germline V gene has CDR1 MNHEY and CDR2 SMNVEV (reference sequence).

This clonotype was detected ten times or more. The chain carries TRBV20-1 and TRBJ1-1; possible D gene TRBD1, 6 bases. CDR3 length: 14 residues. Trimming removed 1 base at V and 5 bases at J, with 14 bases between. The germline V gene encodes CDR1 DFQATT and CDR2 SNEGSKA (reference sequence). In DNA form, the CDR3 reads TGCAGTGCTAGAGGTATTCAGGGGAGGACTGAAGCTTTCTTT. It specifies CSARGIQGRTEAFF.

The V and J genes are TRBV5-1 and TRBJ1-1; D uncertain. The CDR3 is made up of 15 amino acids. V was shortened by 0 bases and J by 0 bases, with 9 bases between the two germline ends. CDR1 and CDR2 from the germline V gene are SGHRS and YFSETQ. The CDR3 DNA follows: TGCGCCAGCAGCTTGGACGGCGACATGAACACTGAAGCTTTCTTT. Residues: CASSLDGDMNTEAFF.

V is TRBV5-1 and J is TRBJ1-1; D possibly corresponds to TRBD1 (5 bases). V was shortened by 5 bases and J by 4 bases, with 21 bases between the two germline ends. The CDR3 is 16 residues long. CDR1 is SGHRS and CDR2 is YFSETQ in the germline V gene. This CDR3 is CASRRNLGGGGTEAFF. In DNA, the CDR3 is TGCGCCAGCAGGCGGAACCTTGGGGGAGGAGGCACTGAAGCTTTCTTT.

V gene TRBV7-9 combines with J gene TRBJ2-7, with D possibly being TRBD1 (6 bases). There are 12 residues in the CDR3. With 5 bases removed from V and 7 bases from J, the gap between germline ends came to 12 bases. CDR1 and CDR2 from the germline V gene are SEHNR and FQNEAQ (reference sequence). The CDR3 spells CASSPQRGEQYV. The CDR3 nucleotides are TGTGCCAGCAGCCCCCAAAGGGGGGAGCAGTACGTC.

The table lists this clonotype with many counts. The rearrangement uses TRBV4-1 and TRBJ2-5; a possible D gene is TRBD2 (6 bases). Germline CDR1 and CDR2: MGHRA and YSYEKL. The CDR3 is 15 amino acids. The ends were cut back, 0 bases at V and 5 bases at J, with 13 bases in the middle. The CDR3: CASSQEGGPVETQYF. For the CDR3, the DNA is TGCGCCAGCAGCCAAGAGGGGGGACCCGTTGAGACCCAGTACTTC.

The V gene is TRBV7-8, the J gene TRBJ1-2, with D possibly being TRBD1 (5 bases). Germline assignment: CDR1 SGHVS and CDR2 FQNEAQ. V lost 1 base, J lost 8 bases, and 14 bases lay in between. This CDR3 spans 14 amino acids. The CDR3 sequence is CASSLVARERGYTF. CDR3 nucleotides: TGTGCCAGCAGCTTAGTGGCCAGGGAGAGGGGCTACACCTTC.

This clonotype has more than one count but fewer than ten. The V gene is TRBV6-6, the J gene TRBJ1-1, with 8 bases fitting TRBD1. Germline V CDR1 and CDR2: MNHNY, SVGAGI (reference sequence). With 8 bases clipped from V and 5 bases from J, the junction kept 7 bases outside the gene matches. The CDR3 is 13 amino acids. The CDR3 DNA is TGTGCCAGCGAGATCAGGGGGCGGACTGAAGCTTTCTTT. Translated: CASEIRGRTEAFF.

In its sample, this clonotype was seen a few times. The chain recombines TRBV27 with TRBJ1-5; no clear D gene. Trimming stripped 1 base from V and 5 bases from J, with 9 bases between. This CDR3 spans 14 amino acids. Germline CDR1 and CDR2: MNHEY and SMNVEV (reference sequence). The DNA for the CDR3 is TGTGCCAGCAGTTTATATAAGGGCGATCAGCCCCAGCATTTT. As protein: CASSLYKGDQPQHF.

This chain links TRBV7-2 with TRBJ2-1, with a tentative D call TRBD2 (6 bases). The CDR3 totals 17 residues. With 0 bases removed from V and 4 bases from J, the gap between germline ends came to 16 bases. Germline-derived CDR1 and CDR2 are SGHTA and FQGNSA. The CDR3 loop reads CASSLAIGGAGYNEQFF. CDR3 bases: TGTGCCAGCAGCTTAGCGATTGGAGGGGCAGGGTACAATGAGCAGTTCTTC.

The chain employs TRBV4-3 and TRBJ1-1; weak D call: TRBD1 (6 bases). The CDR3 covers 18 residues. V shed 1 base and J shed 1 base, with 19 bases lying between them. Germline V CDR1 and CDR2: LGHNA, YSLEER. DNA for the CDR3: TGCGCCAGCAGCCAAGTGGGCAGGGAAGGGGGTCGGAACACTGAAGCTTTCTTT. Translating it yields CASSQVGREGGRNTEAFF.

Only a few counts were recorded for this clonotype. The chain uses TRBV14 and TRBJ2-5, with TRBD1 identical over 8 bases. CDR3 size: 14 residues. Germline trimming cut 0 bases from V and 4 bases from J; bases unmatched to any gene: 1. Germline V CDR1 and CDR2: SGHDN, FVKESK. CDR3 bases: TGTGCCAGCAGCCAAGATCAGGGGGCAGAGACCCAGTACTTC. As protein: CASSQDQGAETQYF.

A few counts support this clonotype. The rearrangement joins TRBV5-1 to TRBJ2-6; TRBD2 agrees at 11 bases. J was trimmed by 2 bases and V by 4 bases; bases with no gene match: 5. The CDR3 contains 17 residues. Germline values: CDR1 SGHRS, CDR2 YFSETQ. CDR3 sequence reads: CASSPTSGAAGANVLTF. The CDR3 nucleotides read TGCGCCAGCAGCCCGACTAGCGGGGCGGCTGGGGCCAACGTCCTGACTTTC.

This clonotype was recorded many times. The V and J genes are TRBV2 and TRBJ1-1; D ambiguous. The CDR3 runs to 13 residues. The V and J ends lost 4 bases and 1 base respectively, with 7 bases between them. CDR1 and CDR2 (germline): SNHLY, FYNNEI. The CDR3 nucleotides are TGTGCCAGCAGTGTGGTAGAGAACACTGAAGCTTTCTTT. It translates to CASSVVENTEAFF.

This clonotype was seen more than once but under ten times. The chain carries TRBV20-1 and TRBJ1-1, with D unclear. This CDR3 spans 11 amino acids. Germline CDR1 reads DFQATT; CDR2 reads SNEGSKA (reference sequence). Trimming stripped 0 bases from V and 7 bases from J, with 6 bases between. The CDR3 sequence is CSARDEVEAFF. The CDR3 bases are TGCAGTGCTAGAGATGAAGTTGAAGCTTTCTTT.